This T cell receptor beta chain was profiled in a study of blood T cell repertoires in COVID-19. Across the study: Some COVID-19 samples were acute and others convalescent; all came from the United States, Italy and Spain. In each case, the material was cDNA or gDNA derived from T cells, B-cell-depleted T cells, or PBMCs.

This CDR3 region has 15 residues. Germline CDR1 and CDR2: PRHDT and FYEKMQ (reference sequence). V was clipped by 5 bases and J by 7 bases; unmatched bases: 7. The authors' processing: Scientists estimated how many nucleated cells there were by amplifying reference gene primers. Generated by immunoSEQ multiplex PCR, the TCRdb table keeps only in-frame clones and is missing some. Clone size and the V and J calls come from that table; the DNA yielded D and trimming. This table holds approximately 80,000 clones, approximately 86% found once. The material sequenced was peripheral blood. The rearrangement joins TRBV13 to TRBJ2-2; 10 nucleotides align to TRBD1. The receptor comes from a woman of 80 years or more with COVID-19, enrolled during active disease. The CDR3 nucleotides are TGTGCCAGCAGCCTCCGGGACAGGGGAAGCGGGGAGCTGTTTTTT. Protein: CASSLRDRGSGELFF.